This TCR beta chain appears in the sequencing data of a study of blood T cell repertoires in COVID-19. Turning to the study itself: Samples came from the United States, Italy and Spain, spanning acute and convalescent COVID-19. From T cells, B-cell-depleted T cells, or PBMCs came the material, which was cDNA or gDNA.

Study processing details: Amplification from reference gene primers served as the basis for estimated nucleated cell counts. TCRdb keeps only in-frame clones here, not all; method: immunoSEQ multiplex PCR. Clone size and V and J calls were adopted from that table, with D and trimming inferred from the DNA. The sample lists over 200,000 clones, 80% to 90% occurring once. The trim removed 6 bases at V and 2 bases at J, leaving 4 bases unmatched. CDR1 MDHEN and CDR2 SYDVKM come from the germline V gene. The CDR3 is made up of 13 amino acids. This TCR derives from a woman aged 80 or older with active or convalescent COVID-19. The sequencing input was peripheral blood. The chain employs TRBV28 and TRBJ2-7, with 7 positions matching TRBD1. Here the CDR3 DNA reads TGTGCCAGCAGGAGGACAGGCCCCTACGAGCAGTACTTC. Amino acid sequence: CASRRTGPYEQYF. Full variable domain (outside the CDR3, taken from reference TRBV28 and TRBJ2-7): DVKVTQSSRYLVKRTGEKVFLECVQDMDHENMFWYRQDPGLGLRLIYFSYDVKMKEKGDIPEGYSVSREKKERFSLILESASTNQTSMYLCASRRTGPYEQYFGPGTRLTVT.